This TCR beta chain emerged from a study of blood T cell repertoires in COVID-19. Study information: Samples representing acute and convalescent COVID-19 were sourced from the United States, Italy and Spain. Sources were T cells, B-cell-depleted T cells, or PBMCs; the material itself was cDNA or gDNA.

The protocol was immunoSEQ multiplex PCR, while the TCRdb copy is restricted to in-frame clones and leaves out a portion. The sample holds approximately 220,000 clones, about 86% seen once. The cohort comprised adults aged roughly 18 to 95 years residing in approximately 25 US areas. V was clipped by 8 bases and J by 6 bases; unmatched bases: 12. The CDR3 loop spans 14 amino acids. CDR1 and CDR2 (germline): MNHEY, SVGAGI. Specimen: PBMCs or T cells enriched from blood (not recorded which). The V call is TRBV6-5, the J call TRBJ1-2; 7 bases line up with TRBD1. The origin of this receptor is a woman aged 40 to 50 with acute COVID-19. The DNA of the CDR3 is TGTGCCAGCGGAGACAGGGTTGGAGAAAATGGCTACACCTTC. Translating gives CASGDRVGENGYTF.